These 20 T cell receptor beta chains were sequenced from one sample in a study of T cell responses to AZD1222 COVID-19 vaccine. TCRdb's table, derived via immunoSEQ multiplex PCR, lists solely in-frame clones and lacks some. This table has just under 75,000 clones, 80% appearing once. The specimen was peripheral blood, collected 28 days after the second AZD1222 dose. The receptors stem from an adult who received the AZD1222 COVID-19 vaccine.

This sequence joins TRBV19 and TRBJ2-3; D is perhaps TRBD2 (6 bases). Trimming left V 5 bases short and J 1 base short, with 13 bases between. The CDR3 consists of 15 residues. Germline CDR1 and CDR2: LNHDA and SQIVND (reference sequence). The CDR3 sequence is CASSPEGGGTDTQYF. The CDR3 nucleotides are TGTGCCAGTAGTCCCGAGGGCGGGGGCACAGATACGCAGTATTTT.

The rearrangement links TRBV7-2 to TRBJ2-7; 7 bases line up with TRBD1. This CDR3 is built from 15 residues. CDR1 is SGHTA and CDR2 is FQGNSA in the germline V gene. J gave up 2 bases and V 0 bases, and 4 bases lay outside the gene matches. Written as DNA, the CDR3 is TGTGCCAGCAGCTTAGCCCCGCAGGGGGCCTACGAGCAGTACTTC. This translates into CASSLAPQGAYEQYF.

V is TRBV11-2 and J is TRBJ1-4, with D perhaps matching TRBD1 (6 bases). Germline CDR1 reads SGHAT; CDR2 reads FQNNGV. The CDR3 is made up of 14 amino acids. V was trimmed by 0 bases and J by 10 bases, leaving 12 bases between them. CDR3 residues: CASSLDMAGAKLFF. The CDR3 DNA is TGTGCCAGCAGCTTAGATATGGCAGGGGCAAAACTGTTTTTT.

This clone occurred once. This chain links TRBV12-3 or TRBV12-4 with TRBJ1-2, with 7 nucleotides matching TRBD1. J was trimmed by 8 bases and V by 5 bases; bases with no gene match: 5. The CDR3 contains 12 residues. The CDR3 DNA reads as TGTGCCAGCAGTCAGGGGGTTGGCGGCTACACCTTC. It is translated as CASSQGVGGYTF.

The chain couples TRBV30 to TRBJ1-6; D is unclear. V lost 3 bases and J 13 bases, leaving 13 bases between the germline ends. The germline CDR1 and CDR2 sequences are GTSNPN and SVGIG (reference sequence). This CDR3 region has 12 residues. CDR3 protein: CAWRDAGSPLHF. The CDR3 DNA reads as TGTGCCTGGAGGGACGCAGGCTCCCCCCTCCACTTT.

The rearrangement uses TRBV5-6 and TRBJ2-3, with 7 positions matching TRBD2. This CDR3 spans 16 amino acids. The germline V gene encodes CDR1 SGHDT and CDR2 YYEEEE. The V and J ends lost 3 bases and 1 base, in that order; junction bases with no gene match: 8. In nucleotides, the CDR3 is TGTGCCAGCAGCTCAGTTAGCGGGCGTGGCACAGATACGCAGTATTTT. It codes for CASSSVSGRGTDTQYF. Looking up the rest from reference TRBV5-6 and TRBJ2-3 gives the full variable domain: DAGVTQSPTHLIKTRGQQVTLRCSPKSGHDTVSWYQQALGQGPQFIFQYYEEEERQRGNFPDRFSGHQFPNYSSELNVNALLLGDSALYLCASSSVSGRGTDTQYFGPGTRLTVL.

V is TRBV6-5 and J is TRBJ2-1; 7 nucleotides match TRBD2. After removal of 7 bases from V and 0 bases from J, the junction contained 3 bases not matched to a gene. Germline V gene data show CDR1 as MNHEY and CDR2 as SVGAGI. The CDR3 contains 14 residues. CDR3 nucleotide sequence: TGTGCCAGCACACCGGGGGGCTCCTACAATGAGCAGTTCTTC. Translated, it gives CASTPGGSYNEQFF.

This clone was seen only a few times. This chain connects TRBV5-4 to TRBJ2-1; 7 nucleotides line up with TRBD2. Germline-derived CDR1 and CDR2 are SGHNT and YYREEE (reference sequence). The CDR3 has 13 amino acids. J was trimmed by 6 bases and V by 1 base; bases with no gene match: 1. In DNA, the CDR3 is TGTGCCAGCAGCTTGTGGGGGGGCAATGAGCAGTTCTTC. Its protein is CASSLWGGNEQFF.

The chain couples TRBV30 to TRBJ1-5, with D perhaps TRBD1 (6 bases). V shed 2 bases and J shed 5 bases, with 10 bases lying between them. The CDR3 covers 13 residues. Germline V gene sequence: CDR1 GTSNPN, CDR2 SVGIG (reference sequence). This CDR3 reads CAWSYRDYQPQHF. As DNA, the CDR3 is TGTGCCTGGAGTTACAGGGATTATCAGCCCCAGCATTTT.

The rearrangement uses TRBV7-8 and TRBJ2-2, with D uncertain. The CDR3 contains 15 residues. Trimming cost V 4 bases and J 3 bases, with 12 bases left between them. Germline CDR1 and CDR2: SGHVS and FQNEAQ. The CDR3 protein is CASSSVVAYTGELFF. The CDR3 DNA sequence: TGTGCCAGCAGCTCAGTGGTAGCCTACACCGGGGAGCTGTTTTTT.

The chain is built from TRBV24-1 and TRBJ2-7; TRBD2 matches 7 bases. V shed 3 bases, J shed 2 bases, and the junction held 6 bases outside the gene matches. The CDR3 covers 15 residues. Germline assignment: CDR1 KGHDR and CDR2 SFDVKD. DNA of the CDR3: TGTGCCACCAGTGATGCGGGGGTGGCACCCTACGAGCAGTACTTC. Residues: CATSDAGVAPYEQYF.

The chain uses TRBV4-2 and TRBJ2-3, with 8 nucleotides matching TRBD2. With V trimmed by 0 bases and J by 6 bases, 8 bases remained unmatched. The CDR3 covers 16 residues. Germline V lookup: CDR1 LGHNA, CDR2 YNFKEQ. The chain's CDR3 is CASSQDSPGGSDTQYF. The CDR3, as DNA: TGTGCCAGCAGCCAAGATTCGCCGGGGGGGTCCGATACGCAGTATTTT.

There are a few counts of this clone. The chain has TRBV28 and TRBJ2-1; D is possibly TRBD2 (6 bases). Between the trimmed V and J ends, which lost 8 bases and 9 bases, there was a span of 20 bases. Germline values: CDR1 MDHEN, CDR2 SYDVKM. The CDR3 runs 14 residues. The CDR3 protein is CASQTGTPGVEQFF. The CDR3 bases are TGTGCCAGCCAGACCGGGACTCCCGGGGTTGAGCAGTTCTTC.

The rearrangement uses TRBV18 and TRBJ2-2, with a weak D call TRBD2 (5 bases). V was shortened by 3 bases and J by 6 bases, with 11 bases between the two germline ends. Germline V lookup: CDR1 KGHSH, CDR2 LQKENI. The CDR3 extends over 14 amino acids. CDR3 bases: TGTGCCAGCTCACCCTCCTGGGGAGCCGGGGAGCTGTTTTTT. It yields the protein CASSPSWGAGELFF.

CDR3 region: CASSLVDSRGYTF. CDR3 in DNA: TGTGCCAGCAGCTTAGTGGACAGTCGTGGCTACACCTTC. The chain joins TRBV7-9 to TRBJ1-2; TRBD1 is a possible D gene (6 bases). Trimming stripped 1 base from V and 7 bases from J, with 10 bases between. Germline CDR1 SEHNR, CDR2 FQNEAQ (reference sequence). The CDR3 is 13 amino acids.

The chain recombines TRBV2 with TRBJ2-7; TRBD2 agrees at 13 bases. Germline CDR1 is SNHLY and CDR2 is FYNNEI. The V segment lost 6 bases and the J segment 3 bases; nucleotides outside the gene matches: 8. The CDR3 length is 16 residues. The CDR3 region is CASRRTSGGPHYEQYF. CDR3 in DNA: TGTGCCAGCAGGCGGACTAGCGGGGGACCCCACTACGAGCAGTACTTC.

This rearrangement joins TRBV28 to TRBJ1-5; 7 positions agree with TRBD1. The CDR3 extends over 17 amino acids. Trimming removed 5 bases from V and 3 bases from J; junction bases left unmatched: 13. Germline CDR1 and CDR2: MDHEN and SYDVKM. Here the CDR3 DNA reads TGTGCCAGCAGTCATAGTATACAGGGGCGACTCAATCAGCCCCAGCATTTT. Protein product: CASSHSIQGRLNQPQHF.

This clone was seen a handful of times. The rearrangement uses TRBV27 and TRBJ2-7; D not certain. V lost 4 bases, J lost 3 bases, and 10 bases lay in between. Per germline, CDR1 MNHEY and CDR2 SMNVEV (reference sequence). This CDR3 is 13 amino acids long. The CDR3 bases are TGTGCCAGCAGTTCCCGACCGAACTACGAGCAGTACTTC. Its translation: CASSSRPNYEQYF.

This chain joins TRBV9 and TRBJ2-1; TRBD2 aligns across 7 bases. The CDR3 spans 17 residues. Per germline, CDR1 SGDLS and CDR2 YYNGEE. The V segment lost 3 bases and the J segment 0 bases; nucleotides outside the gene matches: 9. CDR3 sequence: CASSANPERGSYNEQFF. Written as DNA, the CDR3 is TGTGCCAGCAGCGCCAATCCCGAGCGGGGCTCCTACAATGAGCAGTTCTTC.

V and J are TRBV2 and TRBJ1-1; D unresolved. This CDR3 has 13 amino acids. The germline V and J ends were trimmed by 4 bases and 8 bases, with 14 bases remaining between them. Germline CDR1 and CDR2: SNHLY and FYNNEI. CDR3 sequence reads: CASSVGPTLEAFF. CDR3 nucleotides: TGTGCCAGCAGTGTGGGCCCGACATTAGAAGCTTTCTTT.